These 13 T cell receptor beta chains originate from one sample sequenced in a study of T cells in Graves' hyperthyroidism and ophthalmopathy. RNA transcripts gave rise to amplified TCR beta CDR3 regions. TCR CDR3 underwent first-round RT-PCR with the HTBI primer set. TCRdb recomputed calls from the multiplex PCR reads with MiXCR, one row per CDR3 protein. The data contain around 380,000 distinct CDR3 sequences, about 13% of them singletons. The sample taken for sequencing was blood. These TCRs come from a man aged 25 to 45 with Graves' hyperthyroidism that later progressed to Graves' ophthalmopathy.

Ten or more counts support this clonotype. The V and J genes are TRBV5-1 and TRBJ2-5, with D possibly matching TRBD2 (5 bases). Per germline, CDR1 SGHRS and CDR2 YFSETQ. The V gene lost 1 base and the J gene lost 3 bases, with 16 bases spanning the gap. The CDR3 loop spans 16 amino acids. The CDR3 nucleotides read TGCGCCAGCAGCTTGAGGGCAGGATGGGAGAAAGAGACCCAGTACTTC. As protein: CASSLRAGWEKETQYF.

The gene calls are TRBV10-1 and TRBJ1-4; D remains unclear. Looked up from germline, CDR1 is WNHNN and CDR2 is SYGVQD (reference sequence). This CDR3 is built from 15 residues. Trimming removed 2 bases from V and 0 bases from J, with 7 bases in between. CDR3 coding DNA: TGCGCCAGCAGTGAGGACGCTGCAACTAATGAAAAACTGTTTTTT. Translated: CASSEDAATNEKLFF.

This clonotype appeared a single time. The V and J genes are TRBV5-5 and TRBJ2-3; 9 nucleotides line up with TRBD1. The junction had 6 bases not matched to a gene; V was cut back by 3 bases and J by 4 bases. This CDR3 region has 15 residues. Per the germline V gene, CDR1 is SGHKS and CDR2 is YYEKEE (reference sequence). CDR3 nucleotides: TGTGCCAGCAGCTACCCGACAGGGGGAGCAGATACGCAGTATTTT. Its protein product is CASSYPTGGADTQYF.

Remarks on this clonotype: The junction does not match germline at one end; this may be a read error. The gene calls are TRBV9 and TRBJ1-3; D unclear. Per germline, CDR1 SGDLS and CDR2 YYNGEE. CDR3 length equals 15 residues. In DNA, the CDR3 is TGTGTCAGCAGCGTAGATACGGCCTATGGAAACACCATATATTTT. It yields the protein CVSSVDTAYGNTIYF.

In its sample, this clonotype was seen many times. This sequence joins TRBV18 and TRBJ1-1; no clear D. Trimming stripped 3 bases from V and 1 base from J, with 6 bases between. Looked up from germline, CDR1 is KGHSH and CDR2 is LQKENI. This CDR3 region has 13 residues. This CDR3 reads CASSPPKNTEAFF. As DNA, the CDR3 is TGTGCCAGCTCACCCCCAAAGAACACTGAAGCTTTCTTT.

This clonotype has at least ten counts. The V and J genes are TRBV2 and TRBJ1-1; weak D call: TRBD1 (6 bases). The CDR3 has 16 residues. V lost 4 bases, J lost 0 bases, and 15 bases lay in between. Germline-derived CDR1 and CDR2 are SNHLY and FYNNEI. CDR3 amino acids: CASSATMTGMNTEAFF. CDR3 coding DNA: TGTGCCAGCAGTGCTACCATGACAGGCATGAACACTGAAGCTTTCTTT.

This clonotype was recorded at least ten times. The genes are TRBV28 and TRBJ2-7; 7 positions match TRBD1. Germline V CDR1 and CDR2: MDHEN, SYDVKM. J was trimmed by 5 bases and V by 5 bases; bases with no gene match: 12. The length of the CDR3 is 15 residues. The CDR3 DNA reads TGTGCCAGCAGTCGTCGCCAGGGGGTTCCCAACGAGCAGTACTTC. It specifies CASSRRQGVPNEQYF.

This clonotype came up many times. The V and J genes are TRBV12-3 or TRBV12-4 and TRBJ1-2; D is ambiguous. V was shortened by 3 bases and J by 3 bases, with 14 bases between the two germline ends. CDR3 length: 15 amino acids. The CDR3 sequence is CASSFVLGGYYGYTF. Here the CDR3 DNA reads TGTGCCAGCAGTTTCGTTCTCGGCGGATACTATGGCTACACCTTC.

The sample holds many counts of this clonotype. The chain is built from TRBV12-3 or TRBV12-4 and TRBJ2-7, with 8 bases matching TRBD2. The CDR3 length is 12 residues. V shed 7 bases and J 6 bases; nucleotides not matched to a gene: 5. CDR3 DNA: TGTGCCAGCACGGGGGGGGGATTCGAGCAGTACTTC. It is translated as CASTGGGFEQYF.

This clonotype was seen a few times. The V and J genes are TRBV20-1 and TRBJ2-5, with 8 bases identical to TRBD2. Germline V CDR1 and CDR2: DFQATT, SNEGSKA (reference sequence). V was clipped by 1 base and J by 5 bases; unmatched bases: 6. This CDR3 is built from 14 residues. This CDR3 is CSARAGTRTETQYF. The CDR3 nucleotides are TGCAGTGCTAGAGCCGGGACTAGGACCGAGACCCAGTACTTC.

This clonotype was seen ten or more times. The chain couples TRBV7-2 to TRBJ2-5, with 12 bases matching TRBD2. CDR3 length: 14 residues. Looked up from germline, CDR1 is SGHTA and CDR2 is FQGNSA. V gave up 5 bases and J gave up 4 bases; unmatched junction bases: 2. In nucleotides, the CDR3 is TGTGCCAGCAGCGGACTAGCGGGGAGAGAGACCCAGTACTTC. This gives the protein CASSGLAGRETQYF.

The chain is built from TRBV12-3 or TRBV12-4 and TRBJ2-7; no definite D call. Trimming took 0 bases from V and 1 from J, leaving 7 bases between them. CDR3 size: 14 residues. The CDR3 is CASSLAGHSYEQYF. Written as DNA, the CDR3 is TGTGCCAGCAGTTTAGCGGGTCATTCCTACGAGCAGTACTTC.

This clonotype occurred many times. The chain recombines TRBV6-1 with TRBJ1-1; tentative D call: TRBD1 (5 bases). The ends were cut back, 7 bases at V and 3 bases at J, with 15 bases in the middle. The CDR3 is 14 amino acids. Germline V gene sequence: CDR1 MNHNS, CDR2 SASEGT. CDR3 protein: CASTSSGRHTEAFF. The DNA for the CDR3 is TGTGCCAGCACCTCTTCGGGACGGCACACTGAAGCTTTCTTT.